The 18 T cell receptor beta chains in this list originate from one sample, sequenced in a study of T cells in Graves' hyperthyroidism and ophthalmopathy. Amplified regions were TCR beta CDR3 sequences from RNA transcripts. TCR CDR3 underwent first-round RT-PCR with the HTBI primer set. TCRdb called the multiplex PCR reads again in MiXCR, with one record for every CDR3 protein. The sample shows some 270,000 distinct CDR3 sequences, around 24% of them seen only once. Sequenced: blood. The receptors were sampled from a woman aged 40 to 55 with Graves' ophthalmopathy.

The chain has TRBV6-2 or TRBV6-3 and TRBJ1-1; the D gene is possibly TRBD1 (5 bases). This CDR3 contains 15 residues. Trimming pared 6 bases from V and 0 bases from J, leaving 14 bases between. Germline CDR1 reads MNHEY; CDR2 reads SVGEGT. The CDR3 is CASRSTAVLNTEAFF. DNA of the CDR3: TGTGCCAGCAGATCGACAGCCGTTCTGAACACTGAAGCTTTCTTT.

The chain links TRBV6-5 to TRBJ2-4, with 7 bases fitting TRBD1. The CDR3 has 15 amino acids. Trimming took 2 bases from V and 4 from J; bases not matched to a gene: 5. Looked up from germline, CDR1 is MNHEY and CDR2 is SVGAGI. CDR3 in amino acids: CASSYDTGAKNIQYF. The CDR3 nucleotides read TGTGCCAGCAGTTACGATACAGGGGCGAAAAACATTCAGTACTTC.

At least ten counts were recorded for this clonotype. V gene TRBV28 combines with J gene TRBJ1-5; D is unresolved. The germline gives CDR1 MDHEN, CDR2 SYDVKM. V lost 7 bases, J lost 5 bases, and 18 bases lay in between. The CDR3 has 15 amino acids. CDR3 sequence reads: CASTRNTQAYQPQHF. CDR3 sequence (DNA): TGTGCCAGCACACGAAACACGCAGGCCTATCAGCCCCAGCATTTT.

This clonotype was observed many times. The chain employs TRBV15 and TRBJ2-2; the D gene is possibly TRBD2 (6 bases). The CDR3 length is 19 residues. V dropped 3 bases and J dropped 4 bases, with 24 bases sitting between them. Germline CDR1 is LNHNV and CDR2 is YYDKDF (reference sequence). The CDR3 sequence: CATSRDRGDWRAGTGELFF. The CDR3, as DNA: TGTGCCACCAGCAGGGATCGGGGTGACTGGAGGGCGGGCACCGGGGAGCTGTTTTTT.

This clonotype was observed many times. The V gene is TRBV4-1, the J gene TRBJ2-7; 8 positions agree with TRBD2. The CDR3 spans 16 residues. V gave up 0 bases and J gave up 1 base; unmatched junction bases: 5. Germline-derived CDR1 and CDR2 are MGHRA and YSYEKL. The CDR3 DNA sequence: TGCGCCAGCAGCCAAGATCTAGCTAGCGGGTCCTACGAGCAGTACTTC. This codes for CASSQDLASGSYEQYF.

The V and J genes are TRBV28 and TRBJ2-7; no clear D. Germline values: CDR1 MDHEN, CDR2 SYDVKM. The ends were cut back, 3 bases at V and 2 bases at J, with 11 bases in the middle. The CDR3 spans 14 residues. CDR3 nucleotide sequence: TGTGCCAGCAGTTTCGGGCCCCATGCCTACGAGCAGTACTTC. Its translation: CASSFGPHAYEQYF.

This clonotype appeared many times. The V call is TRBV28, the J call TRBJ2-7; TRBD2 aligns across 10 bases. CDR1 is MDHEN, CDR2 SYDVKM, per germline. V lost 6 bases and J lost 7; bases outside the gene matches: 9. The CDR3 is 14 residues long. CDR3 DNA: TGTGCCAGCAGAAGAGCGGGAGGGCCAGATGAGCAGTACTTC. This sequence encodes CASRRAGGPDEQYF.

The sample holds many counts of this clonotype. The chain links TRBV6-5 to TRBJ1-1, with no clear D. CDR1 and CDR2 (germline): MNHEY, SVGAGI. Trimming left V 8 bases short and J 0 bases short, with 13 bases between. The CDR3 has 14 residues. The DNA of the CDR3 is TGTGCCAGCCTTCCCCCTGTCGTGAACACTGAAGCTTTCTTT. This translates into CASLPPVVNTEAFF.

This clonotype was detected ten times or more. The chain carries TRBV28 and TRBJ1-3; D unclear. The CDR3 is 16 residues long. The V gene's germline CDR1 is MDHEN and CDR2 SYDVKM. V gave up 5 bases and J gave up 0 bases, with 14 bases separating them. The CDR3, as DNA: TGTGCCAGCAGTGCACCGGGCCTTAGCTCTGGAAACACCATATATTTT. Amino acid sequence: CASSAPGLSSGNTIYF.

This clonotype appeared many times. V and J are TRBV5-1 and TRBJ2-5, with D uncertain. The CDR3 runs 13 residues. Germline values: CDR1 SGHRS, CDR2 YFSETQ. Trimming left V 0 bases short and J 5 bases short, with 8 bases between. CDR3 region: CASSLGEWETQYF. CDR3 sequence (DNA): TGCGCCAGCAGCTTGGGAGAATGGGAGACCCAGTACTTC.

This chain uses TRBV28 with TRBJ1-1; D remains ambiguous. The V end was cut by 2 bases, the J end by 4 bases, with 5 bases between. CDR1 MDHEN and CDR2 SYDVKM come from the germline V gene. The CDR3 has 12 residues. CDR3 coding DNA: TGTGCCAGCAGTTTACAAACCACTGAAGCTTTCTTT. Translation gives CASSLQTTEAFF.

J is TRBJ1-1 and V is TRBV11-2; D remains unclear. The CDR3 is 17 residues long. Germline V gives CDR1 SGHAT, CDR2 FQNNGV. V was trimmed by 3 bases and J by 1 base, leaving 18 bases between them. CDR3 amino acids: CASSLGRDTYGNTEAFF. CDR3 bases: TGTGCCAGCAGCTTGGGGAGGGATACCTATGGGAACACTGAAGCTTTCTTT. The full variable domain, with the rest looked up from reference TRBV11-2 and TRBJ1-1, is EAGVAQSPRYKIIEKRQSVAFWCNPISGHATLYWYQQILGQGPKLLIQFQNNGVVDDSQLPKDRFSAERLKGVDSTLKIQPAKLEDSAVYLCASSLGRDTYGNTEAFFGQGTRLTVV.

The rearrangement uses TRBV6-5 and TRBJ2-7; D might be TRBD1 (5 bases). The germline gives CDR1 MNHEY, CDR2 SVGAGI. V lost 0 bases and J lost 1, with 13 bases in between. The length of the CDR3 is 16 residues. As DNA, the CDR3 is TGTGCCAGCAGTTACTCGGGTTTAGGGGTTTCCTACGAGCAGTACTTC. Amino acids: CASSYSGLGVSYEQYF.

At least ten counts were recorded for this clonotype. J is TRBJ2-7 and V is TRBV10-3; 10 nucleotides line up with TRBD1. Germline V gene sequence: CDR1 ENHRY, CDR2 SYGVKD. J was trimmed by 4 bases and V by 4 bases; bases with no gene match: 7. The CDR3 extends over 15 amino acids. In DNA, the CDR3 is TGTGCCATCAGTGGAGGGGGACAGGGGAGGTACGAGCAGTACTTC. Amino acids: CAISGGGQGRYEQYF.

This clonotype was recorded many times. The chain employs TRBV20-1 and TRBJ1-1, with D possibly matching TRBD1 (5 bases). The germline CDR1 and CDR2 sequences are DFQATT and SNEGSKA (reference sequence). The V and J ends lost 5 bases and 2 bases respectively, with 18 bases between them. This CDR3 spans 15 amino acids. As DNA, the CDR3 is TGCAGTGCTCCTAACGCAGGGAATCGTAACACTGAAGCTTTCTTT. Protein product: CSAPNAGNRNTEAFF.

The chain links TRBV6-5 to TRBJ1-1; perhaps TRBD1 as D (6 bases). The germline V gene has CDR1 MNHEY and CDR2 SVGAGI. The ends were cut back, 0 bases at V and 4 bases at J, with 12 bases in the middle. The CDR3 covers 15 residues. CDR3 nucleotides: TGTGCCAGCAGTTACTCTGGGGGCGCCGGCACTGAAGCTTTCTTT. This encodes CASSYSGGAGTEAFF.

The CDR3 here is CASSLGQTLGGQYF. CDR3 nucleotides: TGTGCCAGCAGTTTGGGGCAGACCCTCGGAGGGCAGTACTTC. This chain links TRBV12-3 or TRBV12-4 with TRBJ2-7, with D perhaps being TRBD1 or TRBD2 (5 bases each). V was clipped by 3 bases and J by 9 bases, with 18 bases between them. The CDR3 runs 14 residues.

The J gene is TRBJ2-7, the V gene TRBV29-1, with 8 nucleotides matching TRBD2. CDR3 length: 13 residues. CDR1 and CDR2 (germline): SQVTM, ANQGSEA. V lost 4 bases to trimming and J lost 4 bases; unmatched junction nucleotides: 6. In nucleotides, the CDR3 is TGCAGCGTTGTCCCGGGAGGGGGTTACGAGCAGTACTTC. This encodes CSVVPGGGYEQYF.